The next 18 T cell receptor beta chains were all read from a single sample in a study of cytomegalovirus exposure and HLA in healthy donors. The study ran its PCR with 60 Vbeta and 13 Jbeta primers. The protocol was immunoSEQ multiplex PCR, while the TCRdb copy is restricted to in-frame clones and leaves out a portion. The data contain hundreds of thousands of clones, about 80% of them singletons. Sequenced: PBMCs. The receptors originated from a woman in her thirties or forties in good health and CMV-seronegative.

Written as DNA, the CDR3 is TGTGCCAGCAGCTTAGAGGCCAGGACGCAGTATTTT. It is translated as CASSLEARTQYF. The V gene is TRBV7-9, the J gene TRBJ2-3, with D unclear. The CDR3 runs 12 residues. Trimming took 1 base from V and 9 from J, leaving 8 bases between them. Per the germline V gene, CDR1 is SEHNR and CDR2 is FQNEAQ (reference sequence).

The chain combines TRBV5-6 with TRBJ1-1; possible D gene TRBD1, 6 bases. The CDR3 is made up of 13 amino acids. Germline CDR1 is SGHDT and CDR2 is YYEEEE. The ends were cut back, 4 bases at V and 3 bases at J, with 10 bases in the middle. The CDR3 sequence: CASSGGPDTEAFF. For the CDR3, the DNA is TGTGCCAGCAGCGGGGGCCCCGACACTGAAGCTTTCTTT. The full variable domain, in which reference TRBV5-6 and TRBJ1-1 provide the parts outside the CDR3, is DAGVTQSPTHLIKTRGQQVTLRCSPKSGHDTVSWYQQALGQGPQFIFQYYEEEERQRGNFPDRFSGHQFPNYSSELNVNALLLGDSALYLCASSGGPDTEAFFGQGTRLTVV.

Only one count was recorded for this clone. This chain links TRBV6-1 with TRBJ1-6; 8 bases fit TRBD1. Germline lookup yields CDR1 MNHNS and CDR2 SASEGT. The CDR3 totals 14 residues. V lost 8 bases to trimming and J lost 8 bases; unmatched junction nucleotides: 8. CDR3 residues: CASSLRQGYSPLHF. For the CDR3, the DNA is TGTGCCAGCTCGCTAAGACAGGGGTATTCACCCCTCCACTTT.

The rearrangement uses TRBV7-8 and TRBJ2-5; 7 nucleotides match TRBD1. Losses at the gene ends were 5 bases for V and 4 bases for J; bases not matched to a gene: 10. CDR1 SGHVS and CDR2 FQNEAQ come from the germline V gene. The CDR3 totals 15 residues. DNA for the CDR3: TGTGCCAGCAGCCGAGGGTACAGGGGTACAGAGACCCAGTACTTC. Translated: CASSRGYRGTETQYF.

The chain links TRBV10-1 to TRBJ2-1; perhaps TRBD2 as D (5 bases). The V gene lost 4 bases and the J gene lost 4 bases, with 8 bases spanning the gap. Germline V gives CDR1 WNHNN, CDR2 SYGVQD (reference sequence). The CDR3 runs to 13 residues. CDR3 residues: CASSAGIYNEQFF. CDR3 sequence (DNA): TGCGCCAGCAGTGCGGGGATTTACAATGAGCAGTTCTTC.

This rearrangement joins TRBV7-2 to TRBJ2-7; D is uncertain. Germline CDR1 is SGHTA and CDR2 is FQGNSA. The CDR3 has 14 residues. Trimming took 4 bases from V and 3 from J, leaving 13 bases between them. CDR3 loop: CASSSYSGLYEQYF. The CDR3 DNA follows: TGTGCCAGCAGCTCGTACAGTGGTCTCTACGAGCAGTACTTC.

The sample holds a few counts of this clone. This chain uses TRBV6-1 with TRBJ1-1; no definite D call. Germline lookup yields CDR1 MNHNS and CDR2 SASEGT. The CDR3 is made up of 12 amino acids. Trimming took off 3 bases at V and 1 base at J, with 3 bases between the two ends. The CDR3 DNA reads TGTGCCAGCAGTGACCAGAACACTGAAGCTTTCTTT. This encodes CASSDQNTEAFF.

CDR3: CASSFMGAAGANVLTF. CDR3 DNA sequence: TGTGCCAGCAGTTTTATGGGGGCTGCAGGGGCCAACGTCCTGACTTTC. The chain has TRBV27 and TRBJ2-6; perhaps TRBD1 as D (6 bases). Germline lookup yields CDR1 MNHEY and CDR2 SMNVEV (reference sequence). V lost 3 bases and J 4 bases, leaving 13 bases between the germline ends. This CDR3 is built from 16 residues.

The CDR3 is CASSVDGGAAYQETQYF. CDR3 sequence (DNA): TGTGCCAGCAGCGTAGACGGGGGGGCCGCGTATCAAGAGACCCAGTACTTC. The gene calls are TRBV9 and TRBJ2-5, with TRBD2 matching 8 bases. From germline, CDR1 is SGDLS and CDR2 YYNGEE. This CDR3 contains 17 residues. Losses at the gene ends were 0 bases for V and 2 bases for J; bases not matched to a gene: 9.

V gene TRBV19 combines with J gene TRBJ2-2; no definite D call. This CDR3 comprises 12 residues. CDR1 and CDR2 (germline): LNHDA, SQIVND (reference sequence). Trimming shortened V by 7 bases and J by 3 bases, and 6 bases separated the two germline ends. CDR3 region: CASTQDTGELFF. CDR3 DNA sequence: TGTGCCAGTACCCAGGACACCGGGGAGCTGTTTTTT.

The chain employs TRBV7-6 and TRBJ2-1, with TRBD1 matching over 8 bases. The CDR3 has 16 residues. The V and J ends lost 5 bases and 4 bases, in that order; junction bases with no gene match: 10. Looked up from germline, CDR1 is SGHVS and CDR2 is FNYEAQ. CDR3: CASSPRGTGGYNEQFF. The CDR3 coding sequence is TGTGCCAGCAGCCCCAGGGGAACAGGGGGTTACAATGAGCAGTTCTTC.

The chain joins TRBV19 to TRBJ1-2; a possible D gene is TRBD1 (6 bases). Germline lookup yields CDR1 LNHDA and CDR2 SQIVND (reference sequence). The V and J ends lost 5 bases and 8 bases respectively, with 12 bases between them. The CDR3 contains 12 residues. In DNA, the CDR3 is TGTGCCAGTAGTCTCGCGGGGGGCGGCTACACCTTC. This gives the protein CASSLAGGGYTF.

The CDR3 sequence: CASSLSEDFEPGKTYEQYF. CDR3 nucleotides: TGTGCCAGCAGCTTATCGGAGGATTTCGAACCGGGAAAGACCTACGAGCAGTACTTC. The chain joins TRBV7-9 to TRBJ2-7; tentatively, D is TRBD2 (5 bases). Germline values: CDR1 SEHNR, CDR2 FQNEAQ (reference sequence). The CDR3 has 19 amino acids. The V gene lost 2 bases and the J gene lost 2 bases, with 25 bases spanning the gap. Full variable domain (rest looked up from reference TRBV7-9 and TRBJ2-7): DTGVSQNPRHKITKRGQNVTFRCDPISEHNRLYWYRQTLGQGPEFLTYFQNEAQLEKSRLLSDRFSAERPKGSFSTLEIQRTEQGDSAMYLCASSLSEDFEPGKTYEQYFGPGTRLTVT.

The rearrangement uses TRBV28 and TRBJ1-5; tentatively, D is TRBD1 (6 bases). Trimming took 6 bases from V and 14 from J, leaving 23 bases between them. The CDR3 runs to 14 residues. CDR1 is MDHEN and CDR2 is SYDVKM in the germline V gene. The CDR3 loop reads CASRNTYRDWVKHF. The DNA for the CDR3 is TGTGCCAGCAGGAACACTTACAGGGATTGGGTCAAGCATTTT.

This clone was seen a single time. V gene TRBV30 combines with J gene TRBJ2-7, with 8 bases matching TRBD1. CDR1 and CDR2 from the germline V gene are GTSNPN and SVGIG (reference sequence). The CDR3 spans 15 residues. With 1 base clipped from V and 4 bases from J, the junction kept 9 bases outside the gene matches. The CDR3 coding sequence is TGTGCCTGGAGTGCCCCCGGGACAGGAGGATACGAGCAGTACTTC. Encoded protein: CAWSAPGTGGYEQYF.

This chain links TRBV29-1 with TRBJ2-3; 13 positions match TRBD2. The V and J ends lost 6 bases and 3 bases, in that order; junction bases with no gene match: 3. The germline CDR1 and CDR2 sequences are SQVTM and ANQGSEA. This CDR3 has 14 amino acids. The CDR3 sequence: CSVTSGGGTDTQYF. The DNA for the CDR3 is TGCAGCGTAACTAGCGGGGGGGGGACAGATACGCAGTATTTT.

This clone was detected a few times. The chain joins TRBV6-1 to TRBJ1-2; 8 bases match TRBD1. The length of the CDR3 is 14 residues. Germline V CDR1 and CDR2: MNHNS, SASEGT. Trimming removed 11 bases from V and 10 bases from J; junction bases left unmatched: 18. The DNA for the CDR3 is TGTGCCGGAGAAGGACAGGGATTTTTGGGTGACTACACCTTC. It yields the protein CAGEGQGFLGDYTF.

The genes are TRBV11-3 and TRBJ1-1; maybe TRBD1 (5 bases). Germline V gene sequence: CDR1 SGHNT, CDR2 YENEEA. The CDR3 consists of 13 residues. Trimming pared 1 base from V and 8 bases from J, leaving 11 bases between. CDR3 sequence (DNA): TGTGCCAGCAGCTTAGGTTGGGGCACAGAAGCTTTCTTT. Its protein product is CASSLGWGTEAFF.